This T cell receptor (beta chain) comes out of a study of molecular identifiers for immune sequencing clone quantification. This clonotype was detected ten times or more. TCRdb itself ran the PCR reads through MiXCR, one entry per CDR3 protein. The sample contains some 590,000 distinct CDR3 sequences, around 25% of which appear only once. Sequences were obtained from naive CD8+ T cells from blood, with Jurkat cell RNA spiked in. Subset denoted: FACS-sorted CD8+CD4-CCR7+CD45RA+ naive T cells. This receptor was taken from a human donor in good health. Some libraries in this study had Jurkat cell RNA spiked in.

The CDR3 DNA reads TGTGCCAGCAGCGATTTCTTGGGATACGAGCAGTACTTC. It yields the protein CASSDFLGYEQYF. This rearrangement joins TRBV7-2 to TRBJ2-7; D not certain. The germline V gene encodes CDR1 SGHTA and CDR2 FQGNSA. The CDR3 runs 13 residues. Trimming removed 5 bases from V and 4 bases from J, with 12 bases in between.